The TCR beta chain under discussion was sequenced for a study of T cells in Graves' hyperthyroidism and ophthalmopathy. The overall study: Peripheral blood was drawn at first diagnosis, prior to all treatment.

TCR beta CDR3 regions were amplified from RNA. During a first-round RT-PCR of the TCR CDR3, the HTBI primer set was used. TCRdb reprocessed the multiplex PCR reads via MiXCR and lists one record per CDR3 protein. The sample includes hundreds of thousands of distinct CDR3 sequences, just under 20% of them seen just once. In its sample, this clonotype was seen a few times. Its target is unknown. The CDR3 sequence is 13 residues long. Germline V gene data show CDR1 as MNHEY and CDR2 as SVGAGI. The V end lost 2 bases, the J end lost 3 bases, and 6 bases lay between the germline ends. Among ophthalmopathy patients, the Clinical Activity Score reached at least 3, the NOSPECS grade reached at least 4, and duration remained under 3 months. Study-level points and caveats: Most clonotypes expanded in the thyroid (above 0.001) were also present in blood.

Specimen: blood. The chain carries TRBV6-5 and TRBJ2-3; no reliable D call. This TCR was sampled from a man aged 35-49 years with Graves' ophthalmopathy. This chain's CDR3 is CASSYVGTDTQYF. The CDR3 coding sequence is TGTGCCAGCAGTTACGTAGGAACAGATACGCAGTATTTT.